This TCR beta chain was sequenced in a study of CD8 T cells in Susac syndrome (dated by TCRdb to about 2019). About the full investigation: Whether CD8+ T cell activation and differentiation in Susac syndrome was antigen driven was tested using repertoire sequencing. The paper's findings and limits, for the study overall: The number of individuals in the TCR sequencing and HLA analysis was acknowledged as relatively small.

From the cysteine through the phenylalanine, the CDR3 covers 13 amino acids. Only CDR3 DNA remains: 39 bases, in frame from the first base. V is shortened by 4 bases, J by 2 bases, and the region joining them spans 11 bases. The germline V gene (reference sequence) sets CDR1 to DFQATT and CDR2 to SNEGSKA. About this clonotype itself: Its binding antigen is unknown. Nothing much larger sits one base from this clone, and base qualities are not available.

Peripheral blood CD8+ and CD4+ T cells from healthy donors, Susac syndrome patients and multiple sclerosis patients were profiled by high-throughput TCR beta sequencing. Healthy donors were age- and sex-matched controls. Bulk CD8+ and CD4+ T cells were purified by magnetic negative isolation, whereas CD8+ TEMRA cells were enriched by FACS. Blood was collected in EDTA tubes and processed within 24 hours, with PBMCs isolated through density gradient centrifugation. PBMCs intended for TCR sequencing were cryopreserved in liquid nitrogen and were subsequently thawed in a 37 degrees C water bath. The sorted or isolated CD4+, CD8+ and CD8+ TEMRA cells reached a purity of at least 90%. RNA was extracted with the RNeasy kit and about 0.5 to 1 ug was reverse transcribed using random hexamers. The immunoSEQ multiplex PCR assay, covering 54 Vbeta and 13 Jbeta segments, was used to amplify TCR beta CDR3 regions. PCR amplification bias was corrected using a synthetic template baseline for primer optimization and computational correction. Turning to the authors' computational methods: Only productive sequences were kept, with reads annotated to V, D and J genes according to IMGT and analyzed in immunoSEQ Analyzer. Clonality was calculated as one minus the Shannon entropy normalized by log2 of the number of productive unique sequences. For each patient and control, public and private clones were evaluated within the 100 most prevalent clones. Clones were defined as Susac-specific when absent from the healthy and MS cohorts, from roughly 1,000 published viral clones and from other ImmuneACCESS disease sequences. The public reads were reanalyzed by TCRdb: fastp trimming at Q25, MiXCR alignment, in-frame beta chains only. Identical CDR3 proteins give one entry, which carries the most common genes and DNA. TCRdb, not the original authors, processed these V and J calls. Counted in this sample were some 120,000 distinct CDR3 sequences; nearly 95% of them appeared once. The ten largest make up roughly 0.11% of the sample.

The sequence was collected from a human donor in good health. Recombination joined TRBV20-1 with TRBJ2-5, with an unclear D gene assignment. Specimen: CD4+ T cells from PBMCs. Read as DNA, the sequence is TGCAGTGCTACACAAGGAGTACAAGAGACCCAGTACTTC. It codes for CSATQGVQETQYF.